This T cell receptor beta chain was sequenced in a study of shared clonotypes between healthy human individuals. V lost 3 bases to trimming and J lost 0 bases; unmatched junction nucleotides: 5. The CDR3 covers 15 residues. CDR1 MNHNS and CDR2 SASEGT come from the germline V gene. This table comes from immunoSEQ multiplex PCR, and its TCRdb copy is limited to in-frame clones, with some not included. The sample includes some 2,000,000 clones, roughly 96% seen only once; the top ten take approximately 0.13%. With respect to this clone: Additional DNA sequences in this sample encode the identical CDR3.

The chain employs TRBV6-1 and TRBJ2-7, with 7 bases fitting TRBD2. The source of this sequence is a man aged 18 to 30 in good health. Specimen: naive CD4+ T cells sorted from blood. Sample subset: CD45RA+ positively selected. The CDR3 DNA reads TGTGCCAGCAGTGAGCAAGGGAGGGGCTCCTACGAGCAGTACTTC. Translated, it gives CASSEQGRGSYEQYF.